What follows are 23 T cell receptor beta chains derived from one specimen sequenced in a study of blood T cell repertoires in COVID-19. The method was immunoSEQ multiplex PCR; TCRdb's version includes in-frame clones alone and lacks a portion of them. Seen here are about 140,000 clones, less than 90% observed once, and the top ten hold more than 2.5%. The sequencing input was peripheral blood. The receptors come from a human donor with COVID-19, enrolled during active disease. The donor label of this sample is uncertain.

The rearrangement joins TRBV30 to TRBJ2-7; TRBD2 aligns across 8 bases. J was trimmed by 7 bases and V by 8 bases; bases with no gene match: 16. The germline CDR1 and CDR2 sequences are GTSNPN and SVGIG (reference sequence). The length of the CDR3 is 14 residues. The CDR3 is CATVKRESSAEQYF. CDR3 bases: TGTGCCACTGTGAAGCGGGAGAGTTCGGCAGAGCAGTACTTC.

The chain uses TRBV18 and TRBJ1-4; TRBD1 agrees at 8 bases. CDR1 is KGHSH, CDR2 LQKENI, per germline. The CDR3 has 16 amino acids. The V and J ends lost 1 base and 8 bases, in that order; junction bases with no gene match: 9. The CDR3 DNA reads TGTGCCAGCTCACCACTAGGACAGGGCGGGTCGGAAAAACTGTTTTTT. Amino acids: CASSPLGQGGSEKLFF. Drawing the rest from reference TRBV18 and TRBJ1-4, the complete variable domain is NAGVMQNPRHLVRRRGQEARLRCSPMKGHSHVYWYRQLPEEGLKFMVYLQKENIIDESGMPKERFSAEFPKEGPSILRIQQVVRGDSAAYFCASSPLGQGGSEKLFFGSGTQLSVL.

V and J are TRBV25-1 and TRBJ2-2, with D uncertain. V was trimmed by 4 bases and J by 0 bases, leaving 12 bases between them. Germline V gene data show CDR1 as MGHDK and CDR2 as SYGVNS. This CDR3 contains 16 residues. This chain's CDR3 is CASSGTVKPNTGELFF. The CDR3 coding sequence is TGTGCCAGCAGTGGCACCGTAAAGCCGAACACCGGGGAGCTGTTTTTT.

The J gene is TRBJ2-2, the V gene TRBV9, with D hard to call. CDR3 length: 13 amino acids. V was shortened by 3 bases and J by 3 bases, with 6 bases between the two germline ends. Germline V gene lookup returns CDR1 SGDLS and CDR2 YYNGEE. CDR3 residues: CASSGQYTGELFF. CDR3 bases: TGTGCCAGCAGCGGCCAGTACACCGGGGAGCTGTTTTTT. Drawing the rest from reference TRBV9 and TRBJ2-2, the complete variable domain is DSGVTQTPKHLITATGQRVTLRCSPRSGDLSVYWYQQSLDQGLQFLIQYYNGEERAKGNILERFSAQQFPDLHSELNLSSLELGDSALYFCASSGQYTGELFFGEGSRLTVL.

The chain uses TRBV29-1 and TRBJ2-7; unclear D gene. CDR3 length: 13 residues. The V and J ends lost 1 base and 5 bases respectively, with 12 bases between them. Per the germline V gene, CDR1 is SQVTM and CDR2 is ANQGSEA. Here the CDR3 DNA reads TGCAGCGTTGAAGTTCCGTTTTTCGACGAGCAGTACTTC. Translating gives CSVEVPFFDEQYF.

The CDR3 DNA is TGCGCCAGCAGCCGGGGTCATAATGAAGCTTTCTTT. Translation gives CASSRGHNEAFF. The chain uses TRBV5-1 and TRBJ1-1; D gene ambiguous. Trimming shortened V by 4 bases and J by 7 bases, and 11 bases separated the two germline ends. Per germline, CDR1 SGHRS and CDR2 YFSETQ. This CDR3 is built from 12 residues.

Comment on this clone: Within the sample, other DNA sequences also encode this same CDR3. The rearrangement uses TRBV6-5 and TRBJ1-1; 8 bases map to TRBD1. This CDR3 has 14 residues. Germline V gene data show CDR1 as MNHEY and CDR2 as SVGAGI. The trim removed 3 bases at V and 1 base at J, leaving 1 base unmatched. For the CDR3, the DNA is TGTGCCAGCAGTTATGGACAGGGGAACACTGAAGCTTTCTTT. Translation gives CASSYGQGNTEAFF.

The chain is built from TRBV29-1 and TRBJ1-1; no clear D gene. Trimming removed 4 bases from V and 7 bases from J, with 22 bases in between. This CDR3 spans 15 amino acids. The germline V gene has CDR1 SQVTM and CDR2 ANQGSEA. CDR3 in amino acids: CSVAVGRAVPDEAFF. The DNA of the CDR3 is TGCAGCGTTGCCGTAGGGCGGGCCGTTCCCGATGAAGCTTTCTTT.

This CDR3 reads CASSVYSTGADTQYF. The CDR3 DNA reads TGTGCCAGCAGCGTATACTCCACGGGGGCAGATACGCAGTATTTT. This sequence joins TRBV9 and TRBJ2-3; TRBD2 might be the D (6 bases). V shed 1 base and J shed 4 bases, with 13 bases lying between them. This CDR3 comprises 15 residues. Per the germline V gene, CDR1 is SGDLS and CDR2 is YYNGEE. Looking up the rest from reference TRBV9 and TRBJ2-3 gives the full variable domain: DSGVTQTPKHLITATGQRVTLRCSPRSGDLSVYWYQQSLDQGLQFLIQYYNGEERAKGNILERFSAQQFPDLHSELNLSSLELGDSALYFCASSVYSTGADTQYFGPGTRLTVL.

The chain joins TRBV5-1 to TRBJ2-7, with 9 bases lining up with TRBD2. This CDR3 has 16 amino acids. CDR1 and CDR2 (germline): SGHRS, YFSETQ. J lost 2 bases, V lost 3 bases, and 9 bases had no gene match. The CDR3 nucleotides read TGCGCCAGCAGCTGGACCCTAGCGGGACCCGCCTACGAGCAGTACTTC. This gives the protein CASSWTLAGPAYEQYF.

This clone was counted a few times. The genes are TRBV6-1 and TRBJ1-6, with 10 bases matching TRBD1. V was clipped by 2 bases and J by 10 bases; unmatched bases: 8. Germline loops: CDR1 MNHNS, CDR2 SASEGT. The CDR3 has 16 amino acids. The CDR3 region is CASSERGGTGVSPLHF. The CDR3 region has the DNA TGTGCCAGCAGTGAAAGGGGGGGGACAGGGGTCTCACCCCTCCACTTT.

The rearrangement links TRBV5-5 to TRBJ1-1; 10 nucleotides agree with TRBD1. V gave up 5 bases and J gave up 0 bases; unmatched junction bases: 1. The CDR3 has 14 residues. Per the germline V gene, CDR1 is SGHKS and CDR2 is YYEKEE (reference sequence). Written as DNA, the CDR3 is TGTGCCAGCAGAGACAGGGGGCTGAACACTGAAGCTTTCTTT. Protein product: CASRDRGLNTEAFF.

The chain combines TRBV29-1 with TRBJ2-1; no definite D call. The V and J ends lost 4 bases and 10 bases respectively, with 14 bases between them. The CDR3 spans 12 residues. Germline V gives CDR1 SQVTM, CDR2 ANQGSEA. CDR3: CSVALAKKEQFF. CDR3 sequence (DNA): TGCAGCGTTGCACTCGCGAAAAAGGAGCAGTTCTTC.

This clone has only a few counts. The chain couples TRBV19 to TRBJ1-2; 9 positions agree with TRBD1. Per the germline V gene, CDR1 is LNHDA and CDR2 is SQIVND (reference sequence). V shed 10 bases and J 3 bases; nucleotides not matched to a gene: 3. The CDR3 sequence is 12 residues long. The CDR3 DNA reads TGTGCCACCAGACAGGGGGACTATGGCTACACCTTC. It specifies CATRQGDYGYTF.

This clone was picked up a small number of times. The J gene is TRBJ2-2, the V gene TRBV18, with TRBD1 identical over 8 bases. CDR3 size: 18 residues. The germline CDR1 and CDR2 sequences are KGHSH and LQKENI. With 3 bases clipped from V and 4 bases from J, the junction kept 13 bases outside the gene matches. The CDR3: CASSPNDAQTGATGELFF. The CDR3 DNA sequence: TGTGCCAGCTCACCCAATGACGCCCAGACAGGGGCCACCGGGGAGCTGTTTTTT.

The chain employs TRBV30 and TRBJ2-7; 9 positions agree with TRBD2. The trim removed 2 bases at V and 2 bases at J, leaving 10 bases unmatched. The CDR3 length is 16 residues. The germline gives CDR1 GTSNPN, CDR2 SVGIG (reference sequence). CDR3 amino acids: CAWSSSYSGSPYEQYF. For the CDR3, the DNA is TGTGCCTGGAGTTCATCCTATAGCGGGAGCCCCTACGAGCAGTACTTC.

This clone was picked up one time. V usage is TRBV10-3 and J usage is TRBJ2-7; 7 bases are a match to TRBD1. Trimming cost V 6 bases and J 1 base; bases outside gene matches: 6. Germline values: CDR1 ENHRY, CDR2 SYGVKD. The CDR3 runs 14 residues. CDR3 in DNA: TGTGCCATCAGCCTGGGGACAGATTCCTACGAGCAGTACTTC. It is translated as CAISLGTDSYEQYF.

J is TRBJ1-5 and V is TRBV6-5, with 7 bases identical to TRBD1. Trimming cost V 5 bases and J 3 bases; bases outside gene matches: 4. This CDR3 is 14 amino acids long. Germline V gene data show CDR1 as MNHEY and CDR2 as SVGAGI. CDR3 nucleotide sequence: TGTGCCAGCAGTAGACAGGGTTCCAATCAGCCCCAGCATTTT. Translating it yields CASSRQGSNQPQHF.

The chain is built from TRBV4-1 and TRBJ1-2; a weak D match, TRBD1 (5 bases). CDR1 MGHRA and CDR2 YSYEKL come from the germline V gene. V dropped 3 bases and J dropped 8 bases, with 16 bases sitting between them. The CDR3 totals 14 residues. CDR3 residues: CASSQTEFVRGYTF. As DNA, the CDR3 is TGCGCCAGCAGCCAGACAGAGTTTGTAAGGGGCTACACCTTC.

The V gene is TRBV10-3, the J gene TRBJ2-1, with no clear D. The CDR3 is 15 amino acids. Trimming shortened V by 3 bases and J by 5 bases, and 14 bases separated the two germline ends. Germline CDR1 and CDR2: ENHRY and SYGVKD. The CDR3 DNA follows: TGTGCCATCAGTGAATCTGAACTCCTTGACAATGAGCAGTTCTTC. The encoded protein is CAISESELLDNEQFF.

The chain employs TRBV19 and TRBJ2-7, with D possibly TRBD2 on 6 matching bases. In germline, CDR1 is LNHDA, CDR2 SQIVND (reference sequence). CDR3 length: 16 residues. Trimming stripped 3 bases from V and 2 bases from J, with 17 bases between. As DNA, the CDR3 is TGTGCCAGTAGTATCCGGGGGTCGGATTCAGCCTACGAGCAGTACTTC. Its translation is CASSIRGSDSAYEQYF.

The gene calls are TRBV11-3 and TRBJ2-2; possibly TRBD1 for D (6 bases). V gave up 5 bases and J gave up 3 bases, with 10 bases separating them. The CDR3 covers 14 residues. Germline V lookup: CDR1 SGHNT, CDR2 YENEEA. CDR3 coding DNA: TGTGCCAGCAGCCCCCCAGGGGACACCGGGGAGCTGTTTTTT. It encodes CASSPPGDTGELFF.

As concerns this clone: One junction end disagrees with the germline gene, perhaps due to a read error. This chain connects TRBV5-5 to TRBJ1-2; 11 bases match TRBD1. The CDR3 runs to 13 residues. Germline V CDR1 and CDR2: SGHKS, YYEKEE (reference sequence). This chain's CDR3 is CASSPGQGEGEAF. Here the CDR3 DNA reads TGTGCCAGCAGCCCGGGACAGGGGGAAGGCGAGGCCTTC.